This T cell receptor (beta chain) was recorded in a study of blood T cell repertoires in COVID-19. Study details: The origin of the acute and convalescent COVID-19 samples was the United States, Italy and Spain. Sample material is recorded as cDNA or gDNA derived from T cells, B-cell-depleted T cells, or PBMCs.

The CDR3 length is 13 residues. Germline assignment: CDR1 ENHRY and CDR2 SYGVKD. Trimming took 3 bases from V and 0 from J, leaving 6 bases between them. In this sample, this clone turned up once. Per the original data handling: Reference gene primers were amplified, and this amplification served to estimate nucleated cell counts. TCRdb's copy holds only in-frame clones and misses some; the assay was immunoSEQ multiplex PCR. V and J calls and clone size are those listed in that table; D and trimming were worked out from the DNA. Of about 180,000 clones listed, approximately 85% were seen once; the top ten hold approximately 11%.

Sequencing was performed on peripheral blood. The TCR sequence derives from a human donor with active or convalescent COVID-19. The donor label of this sample is uncertain. The chain links TRBV10-3 to TRBJ2-7; D uncertain. Here the CDR3 reads CAISEQSSYEQYF. The DNA of the CDR3 is TGTGCCATCAGTGAACAGAGCTCCTACGAGCAGTACTTC.